Following are 15 T cell receptor beta chains from one sample sequenced in a study of blood T cell repertoires in COVID-19. The repertoire was sequenced with immunoSEQ multiplex PCR; TCRdb's copy has only in-frame clones and lacks some. The top ten hold roughly 25% of the sample, which has 25,000 to 35,000 clones, less than 90% seen once. Sequencing was performed on peripheral blood. The receptors stem from a human donor in a cohort sampled during active COVID-19.

The chain joins TRBV12-5 to TRBJ1-6; TRBD1 matches at 7 bases. CDR1 and CDR2 from the germline V gene are LGHNT and FRNRAP. V lost 3 bases and J lost 7; bases outside the gene matches: 9. This CDR3 is built from 16 residues. DNA of the CDR3: TGTGCTAGTGGTTTTCGATCAGGGGGAATAAATTCACCCCTCCACTTT. As protein: CASGFRSGGINSPLHF.

In DNA, the CDR3 is TGTGCCAGCAGCTTAGAACGGACAGGGGCCAAAAACATTCAGTACTTC. Its protein is CASSLERTGAKNIQYF. V and J are TRBV11-3 and TRBJ2-4; 8 positions agree with TRBD1. Trimming cost V 0 bases and J 1 base; bases outside gene matches: 2. CDR3 length: 16 amino acids. CDR1 SGHNT and CDR2 YENEEA come from the germline V gene.

This clone is a singleton in its sample. This rearrangement joins TRBV20-1 to TRBJ2-5, with D perhaps matching TRBD1 (5 bases). Germline V gene data show CDR1 as DFQATT and CDR2 as SNEGSKA (reference sequence). Trimming stripped 3 bases from V and 5 bases from J, with 16 bases between. The CDR3 runs to 14 residues. The CDR3 sequence: CSASLRGRRETQYF. The CDR3, as DNA: TGCAGTGCTAGTCTAAGGGGCCGGCGGGAGACCCAGTACTTC.

This clone was found once. V and J are TRBV5-1 and TRBJ2-2, with D hard to call. CDR1 SGHRS and CDR2 YFSETQ come from the germline V gene. The CDR3 covers 12 residues. Trimming left V 4 bases short and J 1 base short, with 2 bases between. The chain's CDR3 is CASSQNTGELFF. The CDR3 DNA reads as TGCGCCAGCAGCCAGAACACCGGGGAGCTGTTTTTT.

J is TRBJ2-7 and V is TRBV7-8; weak D call: TRBD1 (6 bases). The CDR3 has 14 amino acids. Germline V gene data show CDR1 as SGHVS and CDR2 as FQNEAQ. Trimming left V 1 base short and J 3 bases short, with 10 bases between. CDR3 loop: CASSLEGDGYEQYF. The CDR3 DNA is TGTGCCAGCAGCTTAGAGGGGGACGGCTACGAGCAGTACTTC.

The chain is built from TRBV4-2 and TRBJ1-4; 10 bases are shared with TRBD1. CDR1 and CDR2 (germline): LGHNA, YNFKEQ. The CDR3 sequence is 17 residues long. V lost 0 bases and J lost 7; bases outside the gene matches: 8. The CDR3: CASSQDSDRGRGEKLFF. For the CDR3, the DNA is TGTGCCAGCAGCCAAGATTCCGACAGGGGGCGAGGTGAAAAACTGTTTTTT.

This clone was detected only a few times. The J gene is TRBJ2-7, the V gene TRBV7-9, with D perhaps matching TRBD2 (5 bases). V gave up 5 bases and J gave up 2 bases, with 13 bases separating them. The germline V gene has CDR1 SEHNR and CDR2 FQNEAQ (reference sequence). CDR3 length: 14 residues. The CDR3, as DNA: TGTGCCAGCAGCCCCCCGAGGGCCACCTACGAGCAGTACTTC. Its protein product is CASSPPRATYEQYF.

This chain connects TRBV9 to TRBJ2-5, with 14 bases fitting TRBD2. This CDR3 has 16 residues. Looked up from germline, CDR1 is SGDLS and CDR2 is YYNGEE. J lost 5 bases, V lost 3 bases, and 6 bases had no gene match. DNA for the CDR3: TGTGCCAGCAGCGGACTAGCGGGGGGGCTAAGTGAGACCCAGTACTTC. Protein: CASSGLAGGLSETQYF.

The gene calls are TRBV25-1 and TRBJ2-1, with D possibly TRBD1 on 5 matching bases. V lost 2 bases, J lost 0 bases, and 17 bases lay in between. The length of the CDR3 is 18 residues. CDR1 MGHDK and CDR2 SYGVNS come from the germline V gene. DNA for the CDR3: TGTGCCAGCAGTGAACTAAGCCCGAGACAGCACTCCTACAATGAGCAGTTCTTC. It encodes CASSELSPRQHSYNEQFF.

This chain connects TRBV28 to TRBJ1-2, with D possibly being TRBD1 (5 bases). CDR1 and CDR2 (germline): MDHEN, SYDVKM. The V gene lost 5 bases and the J gene lost 8 bases, with 15 bases spanning the gap. The CDR3 length is 13 residues. CDR3 bases: TGTGCCAGCAGTCCCTGGCAGGGTTGGGGCTACACCTTC. It specifies CASSPWQGWGYTF.

The chain couples TRBV14 to TRBJ2-7; maybe TRBD1 (6 bases). V lost 1 base to trimming and J lost 3 bases, with 13 bases between them. The CDR3 is 15 amino acids. Germline V gene lookup returns CDR1 SGHDN and CDR2 FVKESK. CDR3 DNA: TGTGCCAGCAGCCAAGGGGGGCAGAACCACTACGAGCAGTACTTC. The encoded protein is CASSQGGQNHYEQYF. The full variable domain, rest sourced from reference TRBV14 and TRBJ2-7, is EAGVTQFPSHSVIEKGQTVTLRCDPISGHDNLYWYRRVMGKEIKFLLHFVKESKQDESGMPNNRFLAERTGGTYSTLKVQPAELEDSGVYFCASSQGGQNHYEQYFGPGTRLTVT.

The chain combines TRBV11-3 with TRBJ2-4; D unresolved. The V end was cut by 6 bases, the J end by 0 bases, with 12 bases between. Germline V gene data show CDR1 as SGHNT and CDR2 as YENEEA. The CDR3 consists of 15 residues. CDR3 nucleotide sequence: TGTGCCAGCAGTCTAAAAGTCCTAGCCAAAAACATTCAGTACTTC. Translating gives CASSLKVLAKNIQYF.

This clone was seen a handful of times. The gene calls are TRBV6-1 and TRBJ2-3; TRBD2 matches 10 bases. CDR3 length: 17 amino acids. The ends lost 2 bases at V and 3 bases at J; junction bases unmatched: 8. Per the germline V gene, CDR1 is MNHNS and CDR2 is SASEGT. This CDR3 is CASSERGAGGPTDTQYF. The DNA for the CDR3 is TGTGCCAGCAGTGAAAGAGGAGCGGGGGGGCCTACAGATACGCAGTATTTT.

V is TRBV6-6 and J is TRBJ2-1; D may be TRBD2 (6 bases). The germline V gene has CDR1 MNHNY and CDR2 SVGAGI (reference sequence). The CDR3 contains 15 residues. V was pared by 7 bases and J by 9 bases, with 22 bases between. CDR3 bases: TGTGCCAGCACCGGAGATAAGGAGGGGTCCTTTGAGCAGTTCTTC. It translates to CASTGDKEGSFEQFF.

V is TRBV24-1 and J is TRBJ2-7; 7 nucleotides line up with TRBD1. The CDR3 runs to 14 residues. Losses at the gene ends were 3 bases for V and 3 bases for J; bases not matched to a gene: 4. Germline V lookup: CDR1 KGHDR, CDR2 SFDVKD. The CDR3 here is CATSDPGTVYEQYF. DNA for the CDR3: TGTGCCACCAGTGATCCCGGGACAGTCTACGAGCAGTACTTC.